Below, 6 T cell receptor beta chains from the same sample are listed, as sequenced in a study of T cell repertoires in cytomegalovirus infection. TCRdb re-called the reads through MiXCR, storing one row per CDR3 protein. The repertoire consists of approximately 730,000 distinct CDR3 sequences, with around 31% occurring once and the leading ten covering 15% to 20%. Antigens of these TCRs are unknown. The sample was cultured PBMCs, taken from culture after CMV antigen stimulation. Source of these receptors: a human donor in good health (CMV status not recorded). Some clones in this sample may be carry-over from other donors' samples.

This clonotype was picked up a small number of times. The V call is TRBV12-5, the J call TRBJ2-5, with a weak D call TRBD2 (5 bases). Trimming stripped 5 bases from V and 4 bases from J, with 5 bases between. CDR3 length: 11 amino acids. Per germline, CDR1 LGHNT and CDR2 FRNRAP. The CDR3 here is CASGLAETQYF. The CDR3 nucleotides read TGTGCTAGTGGTCTAGCAGAGACCCAGTACTTC.

This chain joins TRBV7-2 and TRBJ2-5; TRBD1 or TRBD2 may be the D gene (5 bases each). Trimming pared 5 bases from V and 5 bases from J, leaving 12 bases between. Germline CDR1 is SGHTA and CDR2 is FQGNSA. The CDR3 contains 13 residues. The CDR3 coding sequence is TGTGCCAGCAGCCCCTCCGGGACGGAGACCCAGTACTTC. Its protein is CASSPSGTETQYF.

The chain combines TRBV20-1 with TRBJ2-1; 8 positions agree with TRBD2. This CDR3 has 18 residues. Unmatched junction bases numbered 22, after V lost 6 bases and J lost 6 bases. Germline V gives CDR1 DFQATT, CDR2 SNEGSKA (reference sequence). CDR3 DNA sequence: TGCAGTGCCCCCGTAATTACTAGCGGTGACTTTGGAAGCAATGAGCAGTTCTTC. Translating it yields CSAPVITSGDFGSNEQFF.

The rearrangement uses TRBV7-6 and TRBJ2-5; D is ambiguous. The V gene lost 6 bases and the J gene lost 2 bases, with 25 bases spanning the gap. Germline CDR1 reads SGHVS; CDR2 reads FNYEAQ. The CDR3 covers 18 residues. The CDR3 DNA sequence: TGTGCCAGCAGTCCCCCTACCTATTGGCGACAAGGGCAAGAGACCCAGTACTTC. Amino acid sequence: CASSPPTYWRQGQETQYF.

The CDR3 sequence is CASSITGRGSYEQYF. CDR3 in DNA: TGTGCCAGTAGTATCACGGGTCGAGGCTCCTACGAGCAGTACTTC. The chain employs TRBV19 and TRBJ2-7; no reliable D call. V was cut by 3 bases and J by 0 bases, with 12 bases left in between. Looked up from germline, CDR1 is LNHDA and CDR2 is SQIVND (reference sequence). There are 15 residues in the CDR3. The variable domain in full, with the rest retrieved from reference TRBV19 and TRBJ2-7, is DGGITQSPKYLFRKEGQNVTLSCEQNLNHDAMYWYRQDPGQGLRLIYYSQIVNDFQKGDIAEGYSVSREKKESFPLTVTSAQKNPTAFYLCASSITGRGSYEQYFGPGTRLTVT.

J is TRBJ2-3 and V is TRBV29-1; D remains ambiguous. The CDR3 contains 9 residues. V lost 3 bases and J 6 bases, leaving 1 base between the germline ends. Germline V gene data show CDR1 as SQVTM and CDR2 as ANQGSEA. In DNA form, the CDR3 reads TGCAGCGTTGAGGATACGCAGTATTTT. Protein sequence: CSVEDTQYF.